This T cell receptor beta chain originates from a study of cytomegalovirus exposure and HLA in healthy donors. Study-wide context: As an earlier analysis found, some 180 million T cells yielded approximately 100 million unique TCR beta sequences. The Caucasian-associated ancestry cluster contained 81% of the approximately 420 genotyped donors.

Within the sample, this clone is medium-sized (0.01 to 0.1%). This PCR relied on a set of 60 Vbeta primers and 13 Jbeta primers. The assay was immunoSEQ multiplex PCR, and TCRdb's table has in-frame clones only and misses some. Seen here are about 110,000 clones, over 65% observed once, and the top ten hold 1% to 1.5%. Germline loops: CDR1 SGHTA, CDR2 FQGTGA. The CDR3 runs 17 residues. After removal of 4 bases from V and 1 base from J, the junction contained 11 bases not matched to a gene. The chain combines TRBV7-3 with TRBJ2-3; 7 bases match TRBD2. Source material: PBMCs. The TCR comes from a young woman in good health and CMV-seronegative. The CDR3: CASSSRVASGGTDTQYF. In nucleotides, the CDR3 is TGTGCCAGCAGCTCAAGGGTCGCTAGCGGAGGCACAGATACGCAGTATTTT. Full variable domain (rest looked up from reference TRBV7-3 and TRBJ2-3): GAGVSQTPSNKVTEKGKYVELRCDPISGHTALYWYRQSLGQGPEFLIYFQGTGAADDSGLPNDRFFAVRPEGSVSTLKIQRTERGDSAVYLCASSSRVASGGTDTQYFGPGTRLTVL.